These T cell receptor beta chains were read from a single sample in a study of blood T cell repertoires in COVID-19. Assay used: immunoSEQ multiplex PCR; TCRdb lists only in-frame clones, some missing. The table has about 360,000 clones, about four fifths seen once. The sample was peripheral blood. These TCRs come from a man aged 25-40 years with active or convalescent COVID-19. The CDR3 runs from the conserved cysteine through the conserved F or W.

cdr3_length: 12
v_call: TRBV18
cdr3_aa: CASSPLGDEQFF

cdr3_length: 13
v_call: TRBV5-5
cdr3_aa: CASSSDRAQPQHF

cdr3_length: 15
v_call: TRBV6-5
cdr3_aa: CASSPGLSRGYGYTF

cdr3_length: 18
v_call: TRBV5-5
cdr3_aa: CASSLGDSFVGSTYEQYF

cdr3_length: 17
v_call: TRBV7-2
cdr3_aa: CASSSLRLAGPYNEQFF

cdr3_length: 14
v_call: TRBV6-5
cdr3_aa: CASSSASVGETQYF

cdr3_length: 12
v_call: TRBV5-6
cdr3_aa: CASSFIRGGYTF

cdr3_length: 20
v_call: TRBV28
cdr3_aa: CASSFGFGSTITRNTGELFF

cdr3_length: 14
v_call: TRBV4-3
cdr3_aa: CASSQDRGLYEQYF

cdr3_length: 19
v_call: TRBV11-3
cdr3_aa: CASSLEGNWGQPDNYGYTF

cdr3_length: 16
v_call: TRBV4-1
cdr3_aa: CASSQRGGRGRYGYTF

cdr3_length: 17
v_call: TRBV28
cdr3_aa: CASSLTGRFISNQPQHF

cdr3_length: 15
v_call: TRBV19
cdr3_aa: CASSSPRDSYNEQFF

cdr3_length: 18
v_call: TRBV5-4
cdr3_aa: CASSLEPGRGPGANVLTF

cdr3_length: 16
v_call: TRBV3-1/TRBV3-2
cdr3_aa: CASSHWEALSSYEQYF

cdr3_length: 12
v_call: TRBV9
cdr3_aa: CASSSGYNEQFF

cdr3_length: 13
v_call: TRBV28
cdr3_aa: CASSLGRQNEQYF

cdr3_length: 14
v_call: TRBV2
cdr3_aa: CASSTGQGIQPQHF

cdr3_length: 16
v_call: TRBV11-2
cdr3_aa: CASSSRVAGGKNIQYF

cdr3_length: 11
v_call: TRBV6-5
cdr3_aa: CASGQEGAQYF

cdr3_length: 16
v_call: TRBV7-2
cdr3_aa: CASSPLPPTNTGELFF

cdr3_length: 14
v_call: TRBV19
cdr3_aa: CASSPRQRNQPQHF

cdr3_length: 13
v_call: TRBV2
cdr3_aa: CASPQGPGNTIYF

cdr3_length: 14
v_call: TRBV7-3
cdr3_aa: CASSLSGRWAEAFF

cdr3_length: 12
v_call: TRBV5-8
cdr3_aa: CASSLDLGEQYF

cdr3_length: 15
v_call: TRBV7-2
cdr3_aa: CASSLERQANEKLFF

cdr3_length: 15
v_call: TRBV9
cdr3_aa: CASSVVALAGSEQYF

cdr3_length: 12
v_call: TRBV7-9
cdr3_aa: CASSPDYYEQYF

cdr3_length: 16
v_call: TRBV27
cdr3_aa: CASSLELSSGANVLTF

cdr3_length: 14
v_call: TRBV7-9
cdr3_aa: CASSLGQRSSGYTF

cdr3_length: 11
v_call: TRBV30
cdr3_aa: CAWSPSYEQYF

cdr3_length: 15
v_call: TRBV7-8
cdr3_aa: CASSSSGGGSSPQHF

cdr3_length: 14
v_call: TRBV7-9
cdr3_aa: CASSLEWPSYGYTF

cdr3_length: 14
v_call: TRBV5-4
cdr3_aa: CASSTRTGGDTIYF

cdr3_length: 17
v_call: TRBV5-1
cdr3_aa: CASSLAISTSGSYEQYF

cdr3_length: 15
v_call: TRBV19
cdr3_aa: CASRLASRRTDTQYF

cdr3_length: 16
v_call: TRBV20-1
cdr3_aa: CSASEIAGASTDTQYF

cdr3_length: 16
v_call: TRBV4-1
cdr3_aa: CASSPFVAGGYNEQFF

cdr3_length: 14
v_call: TRBV4-1
cdr3_aa: CASSQGGVGTEAFF

cdr3_length: 14
v_call: TRBV19
cdr3_aa: CASSIRQGFKTQYF

cdr3_length: 14
v_call: TRBV30
cdr3_aa: CAWSVHRDGNTIYF

cdr3_length: 18
v_call: TRBV3-1/TRBV3-2
cdr3_aa: CASSQDGGRRHEYYGYTF

cdr3_length: 12
v_call: TRBV5-6
cdr3_aa: CASSLFRNEQFF

cdr3_length: 12
v_call: TRBV12-3/TRBV12-4
cdr3_aa: CASRKGEYGYTF

cdr3_length: 14
v_call: TRBV7-2
cdr3_aa: CASSLVALTDTQYF

cdr3_length: 17
v_call: TRBV13
cdr3_aa: CASSPRASGIPPDTQYF